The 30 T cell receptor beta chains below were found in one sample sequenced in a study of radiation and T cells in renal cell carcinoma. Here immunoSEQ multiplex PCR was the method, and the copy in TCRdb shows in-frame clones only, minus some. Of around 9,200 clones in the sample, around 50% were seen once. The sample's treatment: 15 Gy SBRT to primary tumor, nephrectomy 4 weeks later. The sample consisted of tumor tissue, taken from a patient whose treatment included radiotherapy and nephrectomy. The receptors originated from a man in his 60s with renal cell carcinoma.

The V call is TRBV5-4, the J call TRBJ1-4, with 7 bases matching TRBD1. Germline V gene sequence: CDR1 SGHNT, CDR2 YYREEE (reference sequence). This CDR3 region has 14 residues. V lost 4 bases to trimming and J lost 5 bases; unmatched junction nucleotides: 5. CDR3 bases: TGTGCCAGCAGCCAAGACAGGGTAAATGAAAAACTGTTTTTT. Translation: CASSQDRVNEKLFF. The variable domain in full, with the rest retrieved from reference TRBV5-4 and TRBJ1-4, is ETGVTQSPTHLIKTRGQQVTLRCSSQSGHNTVSWYQQALGQGPQFIFQYYREEENGRGNFPPRFSGLQFPNYSSELNVNALELDDSALYLCASSQDRVNEKLFFGSGTQLSVL.

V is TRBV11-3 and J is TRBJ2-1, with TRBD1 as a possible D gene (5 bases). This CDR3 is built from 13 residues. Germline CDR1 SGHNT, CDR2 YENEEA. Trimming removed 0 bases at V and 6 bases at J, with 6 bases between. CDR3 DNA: TGTGCCAGCAGCTTAGACAGGGTCAATGAGCAGTTCTTC. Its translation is CASSLDRVNEQFF.

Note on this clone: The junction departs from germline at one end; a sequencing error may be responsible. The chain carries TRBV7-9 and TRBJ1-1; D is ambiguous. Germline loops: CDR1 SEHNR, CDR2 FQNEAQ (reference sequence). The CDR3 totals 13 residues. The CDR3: CASSLNKNTEAFF. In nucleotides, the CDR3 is TGCGCCAGCAGCCTCAATAAGAACACTGAAGCTTTCTTT.

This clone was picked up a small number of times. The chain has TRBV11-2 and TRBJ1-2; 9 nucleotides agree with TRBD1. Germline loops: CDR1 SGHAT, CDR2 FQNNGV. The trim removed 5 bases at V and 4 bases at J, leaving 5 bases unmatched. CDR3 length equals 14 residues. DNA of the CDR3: TGTGCCAGCAGCCTAGGGACAGGGTCCTATGGCTACACCTTC. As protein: CASSLGTGSYGYTF. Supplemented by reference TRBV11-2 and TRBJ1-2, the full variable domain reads EAGVAQSPRYKIIEKRQSVAFWCNPISGHATLYWYQQILGQGPKLLIQFQNNGVVDDSQLPKDRFSAERLKGVDSTLKIQPAKLEDSAVYLCASSLGTGSYGYTFGSGTRLTVV.

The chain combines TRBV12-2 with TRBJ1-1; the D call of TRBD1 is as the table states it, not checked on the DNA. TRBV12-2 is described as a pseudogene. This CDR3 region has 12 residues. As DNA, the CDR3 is TGTGCCAGCAGCAGGGGGAACACTGAAGCTTTCTTT. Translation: CASSRGNTEAFF.

As DNA, the CDR3 is TGTGCCAGCTCACCGTCAGGACAGGAACTCTATGGCTACACCTTC. This encodes CASSPSGQELYGYTF. The genes are TRBV18 and TRBJ1-2, with 7 bases matching TRBD1. CDR3 length: 15 residues. Germline lookup yields CDR1 KGHSH and CDR2 LQKENI. After removal of 3 bases from V and 4 bases from J, the junction contained 8 bases not matched to a gene.

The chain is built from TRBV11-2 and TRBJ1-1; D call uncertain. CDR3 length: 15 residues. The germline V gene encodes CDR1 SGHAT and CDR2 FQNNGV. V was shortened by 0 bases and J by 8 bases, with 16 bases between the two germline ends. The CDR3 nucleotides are TGTGCCAGCAGCTTAGACCCATCAGGTCGCTTCGAAGCTTTCTTT. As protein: CASSLDPSGRFEAFF.

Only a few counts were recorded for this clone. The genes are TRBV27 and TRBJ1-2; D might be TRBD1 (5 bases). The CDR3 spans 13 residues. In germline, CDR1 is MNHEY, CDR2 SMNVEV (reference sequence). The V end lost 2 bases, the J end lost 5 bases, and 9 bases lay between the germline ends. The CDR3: CASSLGTTYGYTF. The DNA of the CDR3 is TGTGCCAGCAGTTTAGGGACTACTTATGGCTACACCTTC.

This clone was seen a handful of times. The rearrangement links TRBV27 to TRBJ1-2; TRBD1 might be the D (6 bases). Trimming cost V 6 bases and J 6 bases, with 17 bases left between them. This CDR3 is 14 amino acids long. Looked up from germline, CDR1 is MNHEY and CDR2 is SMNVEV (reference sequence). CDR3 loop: CASRDTGSSDGYTF. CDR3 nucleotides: TGTGCCAGCAGAGATACAGGGAGTTCGGATGGCTACACCTTC.

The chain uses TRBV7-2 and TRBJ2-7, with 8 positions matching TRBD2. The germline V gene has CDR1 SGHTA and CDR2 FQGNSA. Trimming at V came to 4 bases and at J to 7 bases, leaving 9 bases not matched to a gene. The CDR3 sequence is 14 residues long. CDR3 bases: TGTGCCAGCAGCTCCGACTTACGGGAGGGTGAGCAGTACTTC. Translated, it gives CASSSDLREGEQYF.

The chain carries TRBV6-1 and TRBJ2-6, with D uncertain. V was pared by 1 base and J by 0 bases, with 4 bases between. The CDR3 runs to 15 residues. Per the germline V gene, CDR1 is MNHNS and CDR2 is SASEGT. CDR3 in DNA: TGTGCCAGCAGTGAAGTGAACTCTGGGGCCAACGTCCTGACTTTC. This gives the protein CASSEVNSGANVLTF.

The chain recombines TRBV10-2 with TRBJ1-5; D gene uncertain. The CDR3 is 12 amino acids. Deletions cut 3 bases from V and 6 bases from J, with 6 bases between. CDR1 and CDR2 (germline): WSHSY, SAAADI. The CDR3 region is CASSEPPQPQHF. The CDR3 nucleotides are TGCGCCAGCAGTGAACCCCCTCAGCCCCAGCATTTT.

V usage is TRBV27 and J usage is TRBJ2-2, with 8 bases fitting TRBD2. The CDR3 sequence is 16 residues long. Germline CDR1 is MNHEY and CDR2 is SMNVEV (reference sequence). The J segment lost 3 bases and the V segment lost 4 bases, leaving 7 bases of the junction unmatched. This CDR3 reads CASSWGYGRDTGELFF. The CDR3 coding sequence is TGTGCCAGCAGTTGGGGGTACGGGAGGGACACCGGGGAGCTGTTTTTT.

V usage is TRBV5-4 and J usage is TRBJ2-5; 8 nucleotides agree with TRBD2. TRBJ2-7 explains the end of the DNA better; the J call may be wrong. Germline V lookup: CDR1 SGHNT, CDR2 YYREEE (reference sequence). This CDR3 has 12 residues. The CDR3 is CASGLAGYEQYF. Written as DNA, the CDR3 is TGTGCCAGCGGTCTAGCGGGCTACGAGCAGTACTTC.

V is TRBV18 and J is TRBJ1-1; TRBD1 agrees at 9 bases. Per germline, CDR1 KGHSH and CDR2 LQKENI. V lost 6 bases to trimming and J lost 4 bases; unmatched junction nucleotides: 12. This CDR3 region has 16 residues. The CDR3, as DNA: TGTGCCAGCTCCCGACAGGGGGGCCCGTGGAGCACTGAAGCTTTCTTT. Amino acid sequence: CASSRQGGPWSTEAFF.

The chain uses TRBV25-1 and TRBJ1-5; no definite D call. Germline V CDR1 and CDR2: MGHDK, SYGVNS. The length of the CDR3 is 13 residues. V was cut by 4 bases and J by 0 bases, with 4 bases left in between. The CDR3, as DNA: TGTGCCAGCAGTGTCGGTAGCAATCAGCCCCAGCATTTT. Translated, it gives CASSVGSNQPQHF.

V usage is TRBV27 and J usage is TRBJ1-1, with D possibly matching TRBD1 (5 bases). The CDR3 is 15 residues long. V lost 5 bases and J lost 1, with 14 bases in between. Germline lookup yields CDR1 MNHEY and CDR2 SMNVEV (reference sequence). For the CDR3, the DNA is TGTGCCAGCAGTCCATTTGGGGGTCGGAACACTGAAGCTTTCTTT. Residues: CASSPFGGRNTEAFF.

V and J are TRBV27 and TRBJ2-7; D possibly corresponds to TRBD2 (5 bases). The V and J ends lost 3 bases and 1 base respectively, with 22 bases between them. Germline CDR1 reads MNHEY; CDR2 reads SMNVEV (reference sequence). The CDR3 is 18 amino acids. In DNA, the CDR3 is TGTGCCAGCAGTTTCAACGACTACCACCTCCGAGCATCCTACGAGCAGTACTTC. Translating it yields CASSFNDYHLRASYEQYF.

CDR3 residues: CASSPSGARDYGYTF. The CDR3, as DNA: TGTGCCAGCAGCCCATCGGGGGCGCGTGACTATGGCTACACCTTC. The V and J genes are TRBV6-6 and TRBJ1-2; tentative D call: TRBD1 (6 bases). Germline loops: CDR1 MNHNY, CDR2 SVGAGI (reference sequence). CDR3 length equals 15 residues. The V end lost 6 bases, the J end lost 3 bases, and 17 bases lay between the germline ends.

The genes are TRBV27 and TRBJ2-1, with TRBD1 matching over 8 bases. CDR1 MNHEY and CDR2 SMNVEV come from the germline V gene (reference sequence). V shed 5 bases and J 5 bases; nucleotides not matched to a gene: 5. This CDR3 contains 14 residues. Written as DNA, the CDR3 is TGTGCCAGCAGTCCGTGGACAGGGAACAATGAGCAGTTCTTC. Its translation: CASSPWTGNNEQFF.

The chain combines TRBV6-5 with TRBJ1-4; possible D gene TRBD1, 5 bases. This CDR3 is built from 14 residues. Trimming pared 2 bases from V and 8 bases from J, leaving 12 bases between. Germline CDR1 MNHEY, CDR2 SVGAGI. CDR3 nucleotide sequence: TGTGCCAGCAGTTACCGAGAGGGGAGCGAAAAACTGTTTTTT. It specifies CASSYREGSEKLFF.

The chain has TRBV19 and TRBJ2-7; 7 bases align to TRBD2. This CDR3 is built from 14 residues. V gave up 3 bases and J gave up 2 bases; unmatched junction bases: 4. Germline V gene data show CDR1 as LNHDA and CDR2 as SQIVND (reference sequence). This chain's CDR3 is CASSMPGLAYEQYF. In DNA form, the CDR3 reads TGTGCCAGTAGTATGCCTGGACTAGCCTACGAGCAGTACTTC. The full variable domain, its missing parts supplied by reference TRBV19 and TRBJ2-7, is DGGITQSPKYLFRKEGQNVTLSCEQNLNHDAMYWYRQDPGQGLRLIYYSQIVNDFQKGDIAEGYSVSREKKESFPLTVTSAQKNPTAFYLCASSMPGLAYEQYFGPGTRLTVT.

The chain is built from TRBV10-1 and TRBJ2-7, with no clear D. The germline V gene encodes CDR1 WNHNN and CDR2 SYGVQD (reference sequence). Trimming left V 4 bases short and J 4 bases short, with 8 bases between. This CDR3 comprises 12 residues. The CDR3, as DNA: TGCGCCAGCAGTGGGACCATATACGAGCAGTACTTC. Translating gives CASSGTIYEQYF.

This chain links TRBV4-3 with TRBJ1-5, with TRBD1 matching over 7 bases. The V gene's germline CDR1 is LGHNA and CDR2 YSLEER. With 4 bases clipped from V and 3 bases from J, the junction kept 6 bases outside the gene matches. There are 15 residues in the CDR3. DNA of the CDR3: TGCGCCAGCAGCCGCCAGACAGGGATCAATCAGCCCCAGCATTTT. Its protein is CASSRQTGINQPQHF.

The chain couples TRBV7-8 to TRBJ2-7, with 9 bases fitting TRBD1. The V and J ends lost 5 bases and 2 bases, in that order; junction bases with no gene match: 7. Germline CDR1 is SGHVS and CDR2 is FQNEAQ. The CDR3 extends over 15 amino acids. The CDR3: CASSGRTGAPYEQYF. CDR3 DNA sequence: TGTGCCAGCAGCGGGAGGACAGGGGCACCCTACGAGCAGTACTTC. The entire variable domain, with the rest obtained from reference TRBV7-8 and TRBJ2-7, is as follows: GAGVSQSPRYKVAKRGQDVALRCDPISGHVSLFWYQQALGQGPEFLTYFQNEAQLDKSGLPSDRFFAERPEGSVSTLKIQRTQQEDSAVYLCASSGRTGAPYEQYFGPGTRLTVT.

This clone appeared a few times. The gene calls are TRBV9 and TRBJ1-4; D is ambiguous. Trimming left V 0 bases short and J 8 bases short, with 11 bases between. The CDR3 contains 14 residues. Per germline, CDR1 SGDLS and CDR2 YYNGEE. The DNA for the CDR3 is TGTGCCAGCAGCGTAGGGACGCATGACGAAAAACTGTTTTTT. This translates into CASSVGTHDEKLFF.

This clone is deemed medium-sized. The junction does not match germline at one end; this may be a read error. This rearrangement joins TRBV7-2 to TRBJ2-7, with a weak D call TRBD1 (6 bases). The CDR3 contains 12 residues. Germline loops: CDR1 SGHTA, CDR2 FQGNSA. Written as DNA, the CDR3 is TGTGCCAGCAGCTTAGTGGGGGCTCCTCTAAACTTC. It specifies CASSLVGAPLNF.

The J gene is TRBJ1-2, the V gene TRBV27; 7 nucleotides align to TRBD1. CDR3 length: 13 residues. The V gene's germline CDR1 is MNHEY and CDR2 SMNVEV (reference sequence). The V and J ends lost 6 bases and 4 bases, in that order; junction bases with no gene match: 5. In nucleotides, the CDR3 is TGTGCCAGCAGCCGGGACAGCTTCTATGGCTACACCTTC. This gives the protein CASSRDSFYGYTF.

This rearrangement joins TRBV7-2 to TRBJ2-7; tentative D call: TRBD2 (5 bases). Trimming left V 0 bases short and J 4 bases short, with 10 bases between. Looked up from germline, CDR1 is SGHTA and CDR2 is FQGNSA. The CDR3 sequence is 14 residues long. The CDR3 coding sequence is TGTGCCAGCAGCTTAGCGGGAGTCATGTACGAGCAGTACTTC. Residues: CASSLAGVMYEQYF.

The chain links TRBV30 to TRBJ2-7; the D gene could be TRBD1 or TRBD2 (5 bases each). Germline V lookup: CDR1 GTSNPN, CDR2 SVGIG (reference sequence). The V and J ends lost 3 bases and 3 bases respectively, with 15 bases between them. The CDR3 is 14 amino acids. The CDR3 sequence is CAWRETGTRYEQYF. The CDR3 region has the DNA TGTGCCTGGAGGGAAACCGGGACCCGCTACGAGCAGTACTTC.